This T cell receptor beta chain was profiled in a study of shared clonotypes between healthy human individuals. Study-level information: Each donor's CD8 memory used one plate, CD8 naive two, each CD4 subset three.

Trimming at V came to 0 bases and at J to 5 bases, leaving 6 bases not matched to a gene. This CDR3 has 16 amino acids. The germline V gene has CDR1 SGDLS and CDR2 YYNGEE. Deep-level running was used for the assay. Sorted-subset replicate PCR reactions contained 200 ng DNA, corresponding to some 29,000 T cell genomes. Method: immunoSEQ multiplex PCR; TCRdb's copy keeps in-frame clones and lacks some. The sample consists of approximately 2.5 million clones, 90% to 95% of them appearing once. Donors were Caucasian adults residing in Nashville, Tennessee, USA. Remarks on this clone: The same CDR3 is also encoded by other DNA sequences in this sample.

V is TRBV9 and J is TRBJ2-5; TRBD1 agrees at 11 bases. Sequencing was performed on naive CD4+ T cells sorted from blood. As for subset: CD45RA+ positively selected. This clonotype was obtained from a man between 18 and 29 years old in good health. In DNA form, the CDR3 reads TGTGCCAGCAGCGTAGCTTTGGACAGGGGGCAGGAGACCCAGTACTTC. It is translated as CASSVALDRGQETQYF.